Following are 16 T cell receptor beta chains from one sample sequenced in a study of regulatory T cells in long-lasting Graves disease. Construction of the TCR beta libraries employed iRepertoire HTBI primers in conjunction with Arm-PCR of CDR3 regions. One entry per CDR3 protein, called by TCRdb with MiXCR from the multiplex PCR reads. Altogether 360,000 or so distinct CDR3 sequences are present, over 9.5% being singletons, with the ten largest covering about 20%. Time point in this sample: newly diagnosed GD, antithyroid drugs for less than 3 months. Scientists built the TCR library using RNA that was extracted from PBMCs. Another study also made use of these data, one on T cells in Graves' hyperthyroidism and ophthalmopathy.

The sequenced sample was peripheral blood mononuclear cells (PBMCs), obtained at new diagnosis, from a patient treated with antithyroid drugs. The receptors were sampled from a woman aged 18-30 years with Graves disease.

This clonotype came up many times. The chain combines TRBV12-3 or TRBV12-4 with TRBJ1-1; D call uncertain. V dropped 3 bases and J dropped 5 bases, with 10 bases sitting between them. This CDR3 is built from 13 residues. CDR3 in amino acids: CASSLYISTEAFF. CDR3 nucleotide sequence: TGTGCCAGCAGTTTGTATATTTCGACTGAAGCTTTCTTT.

This clonotype has a count of ten or more. The rearrangement uses TRBV28 and TRBJ2-1; 16 nucleotides agree with TRBD2. Germline V CDR1 and CDR2: MDHEN, SYDVKM. The CDR3 runs to 20 residues. With 4 bases clipped from V and 1 base from J, the junction kept 10 bases outside the gene matches. CDR3 residues: CASSYVGLAGGPSSYNEQFF. In DNA form, the CDR3 reads TGTGCCAGCAGTTACGTGGGACTAGCGGGAGGGCCCAGTTCCTACAATGAGCAGTTCTTC.

This chain links TRBV7-3 with TRBJ2-1, with D hard to call. This CDR3 is 15 amino acids long. CDR1 and CDR2 (germline): SGHTA, FQGTGA. Trimming removed 0 bases at V and 2 bases at J, with 8 bases between. The CDR3 DNA follows: TGTGCCAGCAGCTTAACGTCTTCACCCTACAATGAGCAGTTCTTC. This translates into CASSLTSSPYNEQFF.

This clonotype appeared many times. This sequence joins TRBV6-2 or TRBV6-3 and TRBJ1-1; D possibly corresponds to TRBD1 (5 bases). V shed 10 bases and J shed 5 bases, with 20 bases lying between them. This CDR3 region has 14 residues. Germline V gene data show CDR1 as MNHEY and CDR2 as SVGEGT. The chain's CDR3 is CATSFGTRGTEAFF. Here the CDR3 DNA reads TGTGCCACCTCATTCGGGACGCGAGGGACTGAAGCTTTCTTT.

This clonotype was found a few times. One base away lies a much larger clone, so this may be a sequencing read error. This chain joins TRBV6-2 or TRBV6-3 and TRBJ2-1; TRBD2 matches 8 bases. Germline V gives CDR1 MNHEY, CDR2 SVGEGT. CDR3 length: 15 residues. The CDR3 bases are TGTGCCAGCAGTTACGTACTAGCGGTATACAATGGGCAGTTCTTC. Translation gives CASSYVLAVYNGQFF.

This clonotype was detected only a few times. One end of the junction is discordant with germline, which a read error may explain. The rearrangement links TRBV7-6 to TRBJ2-1, with 12 bases aligning to TRBD2. CDR1 SGHVS and CDR2 FNYEAQ come from the germline V gene. The CDR3 runs 16 residues. The CDR3 is CASSSLTSGRGKTKYF. CDR3 DNA sequence: TGTGCCAGCAGCTCTTTGACTAGCGGGAGAGGGAAGACCAAGTACTTC.

The table lists this clonotype with many counts. V and J are TRBV19 and TRBJ1-1, with D hard to call. CDR1 and CDR2 (germline): LNHDA, SQIVND (reference sequence). Trimming stripped 7 bases from V and 1 base from J, with 16 bases between. The CDR3 runs 15 residues. The CDR3 coding sequence is TGTGCCAGTACGCCCAGCGGAAACCCGAACACTGAAGCTTTCTTT. Residues: CASTPSGNPNTEAFF.

This chain joins TRBV10-3 and TRBJ2-2, with a weak D call TRBD1 (6 bases). Trimming took 4 bases from V and 4 from J, leaving 25 bases between them. The CDR3 is made up of 19 amino acids. Germline V lookup: CDR1 ENHRY, CDR2 SYGVKD. The CDR3 sequence: CAISGGHQEQRRSTGELFF. The CDR3 DNA sequence: TGTGCCATCAGTGGGGGACACCAAGAACAAAGGAGGAGCACCGGGGAGCTGTTTTTT.

This rearrangement joins TRBV13 to TRBJ2-1; 7 positions agree with TRBD2. The V gene end was trimmed by 4 bases and the J gene end by 7 bases; junction bases not matched to a gene: 7. CDR1 PRHDT and CDR2 FYEKMQ come from the germline V gene (reference sequence). The CDR3 spans 14 residues. The CDR3 DNA sequence: TGTGCCAGCAGCTCCGGGGGGATCACAAATGAGCAGTTCTTC. It is translated as CASSSGGITNEQFF.

The V and J genes are TRBV5-1 and TRBJ2-1, with 8 positions matching TRBD2. The CDR3 extends over 15 amino acids. Losses at the gene ends were 0 bases for V and 6 bases for J; bases not matched to a gene: 5. Germline-derived CDR1 and CDR2 are SGHRS and YFSETQ. As DNA, the CDR3 is TGCGCCAGCAGCTTGGTGACTAGCGTCACCAATGAGCAGTTCTTC. This translates into CASSLVTSVTNEQFF.

There are many counts of this clonotype. The chain couples TRBV11-2 to TRBJ1-2, with D unresolved. The CDR3 runs 13 residues. Germline values: CDR1 SGHAT, CDR2 FQNNGV. V lost 1 base to trimming and J lost 2 bases, with 5 bases between them. CDR3 residues: CASSLVGNYGYTF. The CDR3 DNA reads as TGTGCCAGCAGCTTAGTAGGAAACTATGGCTACACCTTC.

This clonotype appeared many times. The rearrangement uses TRBV24-1 and TRBJ2-1; 8 bases match TRBD2. Germline loops: CDR1 KGHDR, CDR2 SFDVKD. The V and J ends lost 3 bases and 4 bases, in that order; junction bases with no gene match: 13. There are 18 residues in the CDR3. In DNA, the CDR3 is TGTGCCACCAGTGATACGCCTCAAGCGGGAGCCTTTTACAATGAGCAGTTCTTC. Amino acids: CATSDTPQAGAFYNEQFF.

Many counts were recorded for this clonotype. V gene TRBV28 combines with J gene TRBJ2-7; either TRBD1 or TRBD2 may fit D (5 bases each). Per germline, CDR1 MDHEN and CDR2 SYDVKM. CDR3 length: 13 residues. Trimming removed 4 bases from V and 3 bases from J, with 10 bases in between. CDR3 nucleotides: TGTGCCAGCAGTTGGGACGGAGGCTACGAGCAGTACTTC. This gives the protein CASSWDGGYEQYF.

In this sample, this clonotype turned up many times. The chain recombines TRBV7-2 with TRBJ2-7, with D tentatively TRBD2 (5 bases). CDR1 SGHTA and CDR2 FQGNSA come from the germline V gene. This CDR3 is built from 12 residues. The ends were cut back, 5 bases at V and 2 bases at J, with 7 bases in the middle. The CDR3 DNA sequence: TGTGCCAGCAGCCCGGGAACCTACGAGCAGTACTTC. This encodes CASSPGTYEQYF.

This clonotype occurred many times. V is TRBV3-1 and J is TRBJ1-5; 10 positions agree with TRBD1. CDR1 is LGHDT, CDR2 YNNKEL, per germline (reference sequence). This CDR3 contains 17 residues. The V gene end was trimmed by 4 bases and the J gene end by 4 bases; junction bases not matched to a gene: 10. CDR3 in amino acids: CASSRGQGMIGNQPQHF. The CDR3 DNA sequence: TGTGCCAGCAGCCGGGGACAGGGGATGATAGGGAATCAGCCCCAGCATTTT.

Ten or more counts support this clonotype. The rearrangement joins TRBV19 to TRBJ1-4, with unresolved D. The CDR3 runs 14 residues. V gave up 9 bases and J gave up 4 bases, with 15 bases separating them. The germline CDR1 and CDR2 sequences are LNHDA and SQIVND (reference sequence). The CDR3 region is CASQKRQLNEKLFF. CDR3 DNA sequence: TGTGCCAGCCAAAAAAGGCAGCTTAATGAAAAACTGTTTTTT.